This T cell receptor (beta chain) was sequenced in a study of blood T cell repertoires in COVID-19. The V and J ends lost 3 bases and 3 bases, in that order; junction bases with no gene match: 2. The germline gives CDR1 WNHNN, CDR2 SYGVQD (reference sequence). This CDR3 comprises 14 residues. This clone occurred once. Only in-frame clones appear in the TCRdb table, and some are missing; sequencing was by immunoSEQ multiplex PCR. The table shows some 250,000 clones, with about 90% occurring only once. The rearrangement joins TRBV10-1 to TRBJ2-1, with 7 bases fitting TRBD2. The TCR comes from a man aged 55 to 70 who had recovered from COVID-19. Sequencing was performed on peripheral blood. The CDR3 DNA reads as TGCGCCAGCAGTGAACAGCGGGGCTACAATGAGCAGTTCTTC. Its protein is CASSEQRGYNEQFF.